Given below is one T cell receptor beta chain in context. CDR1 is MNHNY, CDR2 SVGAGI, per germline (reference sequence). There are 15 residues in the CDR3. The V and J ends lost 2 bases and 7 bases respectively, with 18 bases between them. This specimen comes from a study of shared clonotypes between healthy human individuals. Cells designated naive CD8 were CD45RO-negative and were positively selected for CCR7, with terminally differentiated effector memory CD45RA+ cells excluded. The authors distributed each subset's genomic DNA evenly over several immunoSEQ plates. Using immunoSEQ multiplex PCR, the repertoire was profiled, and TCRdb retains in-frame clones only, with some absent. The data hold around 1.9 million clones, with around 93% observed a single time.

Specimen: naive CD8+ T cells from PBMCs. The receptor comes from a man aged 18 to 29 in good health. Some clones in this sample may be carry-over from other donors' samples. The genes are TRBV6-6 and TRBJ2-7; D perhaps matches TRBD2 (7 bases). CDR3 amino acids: CASSYGLAEGVEQYF. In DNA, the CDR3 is TGTGCCAGCAGTTACGGTCTAGCGGAGGGGGTAGAGCAGTACTTC.